This T cell receptor (beta chain) was found in a study of OX40 agonist ivuxolimab in advanced cancers. Overall study: Past anti-PD-1, anti-PD-L1 or anti-CTLA-4 therapy was accepted, and 35% to 45% had received some.

Individuals having autoimmune disease history or systemic immunosuppression were not enrolled. The study's findings and limits: The study did not work out the antigen specificity of the expanded peripheral T cells. Some nonresponders also had low normalized T-cell clonal expansion.

Assay: immunoSEQ multiplex PCR; the TCRdb copy retains only in-frame clones and omits some. In the table there are 75,000 or so clones, approximately 85% of which are singletons. This clone was counted a single time. Its antigen is not identified. The source material was CD4+ or CD8+ T cells sorted from blood, sampled in a trial of the OX40 agonist ivuxolimab. The clonotype originates from an adult with an advanced solid tumor such as melanoma, head and neck, liver or kidney cancer.

In DNA form, the CDR3 reads TGTGCCAGCAGTGGAAACGTTGACCTTGGAAACACCATATATTTT. Its protein is CASSGNVDLGNTIYF. The J gene is TRBJ1-3, the V gene TRBV6-1; no definite D call. The V end lost 4 bases, the J end lost 3 bases, and 13 bases lay between the germline ends. This CDR3 has 15 residues. Per germline, CDR1 MNHNS and CDR2 SASEGT.